This is a list of T cell receptor beta chains from one sample in a study of T-cell reconstitution after alpha-beta-depleted transplantation in children. TCRdb recomputed calls from the PCR reads with MiXCR, one row per CDR3 protein. The sample gives some 590,000 distinct CDR3 sequences, roughly 10% of which show up once; 4% to 5% is in the top ten. Sample: PBMCs from the stem cell graft donor, taken from the stem cell graft. These receptors were obtained from a human donor who donated a stem cell graft to a child with acute myeloid leukemia. CDR3s include the opening cysteine and the closing phenylalanine or tryptophan. Each record gives: V gene, J gene, D gene, clone size, CDR3 DNA, CDR3 protein. The D gene is left open where the match is weak. Not every row has a clone size; where given, it reads once, few, many or a size class.

TRBV12-3/TRBV12-4,TRBJ2-7,TRBD2,many,TGTGCCAGCAGTTTATGGCTGGGAGGGTACGCCTACGAGCAGTACTTC,CASSLWLGGYAYEQYF
TRBV20-1,TRBJ2-5,.,.,TGCAGTGCCTTACCTGTATTCCAAGAGACCCAGTACTTC,CSALPVFQETQYF
TRBV6-1,TRBJ2-7,TRBD2,.,TGTGCCAGCAGCTCTTTTGGGGAGCGGGAGAGGTACGAGCAGTACTTC,CASSSFGERERYEQYF
TRBV18,TRBJ2-7,.,.,TGTGCCAGCTCACATAAGGTCGACGAGCAGTACTTC,CASSHKVDEQYF
TRBV7-9,TRBJ1-2,TRBD1,many,TGTGCCAGCAGCTTGAAGGGACAGGGAGGCTATGGCTACACCTTC,CASSLKGQGGYGYTF
TRBV15,TRBJ2-3,.,.,TGTGCCACCAGCTTAAGACCCGAAGATACGCAGTATTTT,CATSLRPEDTQYF
TRBV5-1,TRBJ2-5,TRBD2,many,TGCGCCAGCAGCCGACTAGCGGGAGAAGGTCAAGAGACCCAGTACTTC,CASSRLAGEGQETQYF
TRBV29-1,TRBJ2-7,.,.,TGCAGTTCCGCAGGGAACGGCGAGCAGTACTTC,CSSAGNGEQYF
TRBV5-1,TRBJ2-2,TRBD2,.,TGCGCCAGCAGTATCCGAGTTAGCGGGAGGAACACCGGGGAGCTGTTTTTT,CASSIRVSGRNTGELFF
TRBV20-1,TRBJ2-1,TRBD1,many,TGCAGTGCTAGAGTCCCGGGACAGGGCTTGAATGAGCAGTTCTTC,CSARVPGQGLNEQFF
TRBV15,TRBJ2-1,.,.,TGTGCCACCAGCAGAGATCGGACCGGGGTCTCCTACAATGAGCAGTTCTTC,CATSRDRTGVSYNEQFF
TRBV20-1,TRBJ1-2,TRBD1,.,TGCAGTGCTAGCGGACAGGGGATTCATGGCTACACCTTC,CSASGQGIHGYTF
TRBV20-1,TRBJ1-1,.,many,TGCAGTGCTAGGGACCGAAGCTTGAACACTGAAGCTTTCTTT,CSARDRSLNTEAFF
TRBV3-1,TRBJ2-5,.,many,TGTGCCAGCAGCCAAAGTCCCTTACAAGAGACCCAGTACTTC,CASSQSPLQETQYF
TRBV6-2/TRBV6-3,TRBJ1-1,TRBD1,few,TGTGCCAGCATAACAGGGGGCAGGAACACTGAAGCTTTCTTT,CASITGGRNTEAFF
TRBV28,TRBJ2-7,TRBD1,many,TGTGCCAGCAGTTTACCCGGGACAGGGAGCCACGAGCAGTACTTC,CASSLPGTGSHEQYF
TRBV6-2/TRBV6-3,TRBJ1-3,.,few,TGTGCCAGCAGTTACTCCGAGGGCTCTGGAAACACCATATATTTT,CASSYSEGSGNTIYF
TRBV7-6,TRBJ2-3,.,few,TGTGCCAGCAGCCCCTCTCCAGCGGAGACCACAGATACGCAGTATTTT,CASSPSPAETTDTQYF
TRBV6-1,TRBJ1-2,.,few,TGTGCCAGCAGTGCCATGCTGACAGAATATGGCTACACCTTC,CASSAMLTEYGYTF
TRBV27,TRBJ2-1,.,many,TGTGCCAGCAGTGCACAGGGTCATGAGCAGTTCTTC,CASSAQGHEQFF
TRBV20-1,TRBJ2-2,TRBD2,.,TGCAGTGCTAGAGATCCTAGCGGGAGAGTCAACACCGGGGAGCTGTTTTTT,CSARDPSGRVNTGELFF
TRBV7-9,TRBJ2-7,.,few,TGTGCCAGCAGCAACCCGATCTACGAGCAGTACTTC,CASSNPIYEQYF
TRBV29-1,TRBJ2-1,.,.,TGCAGCGTTGACCGCAGGGCTCGCGCCAATGAGCAGTTCTTC,CSVDRRARANEQFF
TRBV5-1,TRBJ2-7,TRBD1,many,TGCGCCAGCAGCTCCGGGACAGGGTATCCGTGGGAGCAGTACTTC,CASSSGTGYPWEQYF
TRBV28,TRBJ1-2,.,.,TGTGCCAGCGGGGGGGGCACCTTC,CASGGGTF
TRBV19,TRBJ1-1,TRBD1,many,TGTGCCAGTAGTATAATCTGGGGGACAGAGAACACTGAAGCTTTCTTT,CASSIIWGTENTEAFF
TRBV12-3/TRBV12-4,TRBJ1-2,TRBD1,many,TGTGCCAGCAGGGGGACAGGGGTTAACTATGGCTACACCTTC,CASRGTGVNYGYTF
TRBV20-1,TRBJ1-1,.,many,TGCAGTGCTAGGGGACACCAGAACACTGAAGCTTTCTTT,CSARGHQNTEAFF
TRBV29-1,TRBJ2-3,.,many,TGCAGCGTTGAAGTCTTGGCGCTTTCGGGTACGCAGTATTTT,CSVEVLALSGTQYF
TRBV7-9,TRBJ2-5,.,many,TGTGCCAGCAGCCCGGGTCTAGAGACCCAGTACTTC,CASSPGLETQYF
TRBV7-7,TRBJ2-1,.,many,TGTGCTAGCAGCATCAACGAGGGGGGACAATCTAACAATGAGCAGTTCTTC,CASSINEGGQSNNEQFF
TRBV7-6,TRBJ2-7,.,.,TGTGCCAGCAGCCTGGGGAATTCGGCTTTCAACGAGCAGTACTTC,CASSLGNSAFNEQYF
TRBV20-1,TRBJ2-1,.,.,TGCAGTGCTAGAGATGGAATTTCCAATGAGCAGTTCTTC,CSARDGISNEQFF
TRBV5-4,TRBJ2-5,TRBD2,few,TGTGCCAGCAGCTCCGTTCTAGCGGGAGTTGAGACCCAGTACTTC,CASSSVLAGVETQYF
TRBV5-1,TRBJ2-3,TRBD1,many,TGCGCCAGCAGAGAAGACAGGGGGCTGAGCACAGATACGCAGTATTTT,CASREDRGLSTDTQYF
TRBV20-1,TRBJ2-6,TRBD1,.,TGCAGTGCCTCGGACAGGGTAGGCTCTGGGGCCAACGTCCTGACTTTC,CSASDRVGSGANVLTF
TRBV15,TRBJ1-1,.,few,TGTGCCACCAGCGGGGGGGGGGCGGGCAACACTGAAGCTTTCTTT,CATSGGGAGNTEAFF
TRBV24-1,TRBJ2-2,TRBD1,.,TGTGCCACCAGTGATGCCGGGACAGGCCCCGTGGACACCGGGGAGCTGTTTTTT,CATSDAGTGPVDTGELFF
TRBV20-1,TRBJ2-1,.,.,TGCAGTGCTAGAGAACTAGCCAGCTCCTACAATGAGCAGTTCTTC,CSARELASSYNEQFF
TRBV5-1,TRBJ2-1,TRBD2,few,TGCGCCAGCAGCTTAACTAGCGGGGTTAGCTCCTACAATGAGCAGTTCTTC,CASSLTSGVSSYNEQFF
TRBV19,TRBJ2-5,TRBD1,.,TGTGCCAGCCTGGGACAGGGCGAGGAGACCCAGTACTTC,CASLGQGEETQYF
TRBV11-2,TRBJ2-3,TRBD2,many,TGTGCCAGCAGCCTCTCGGGACTAGCGGGAACCTACCCGCAGTATTTT,CASSLSGLAGTYPQYF
TRBV30,TRBJ2-7,.,few,TGTGCCTGGAGTCCCCGGGGTTACGAGCAGTACTTC,CAWSPRGYEQYF
TRBV6-1,TRBJ2-1,TRBD2,.,TGTGCCAGCACCTTCACTAGCGGGAGACTTTATGAGCAGTTCTTC,CASTFTSGRLYEQFF
TRBV24-1,TRBJ2-1,.,.,TGTGCCACCAGTGGGAGCGGGAAAGGGGGCAATGAGCAGTTCTTC,CATSGSGKGGNEQFF
TRBV20-1,TRBJ2-1,TRBD1,.,TGCAGTGCTATAAACACGGGACAGGTGGACAATGAGCAGTTCTTC,CSAINTGQVDNEQFF
TRBV7-9,TRBJ2-7,.,.,TGTGCCAGCAGCTTAGAGGGGGGCGGGGGCCGGAACGAGCAGTACTTC,CASSLEGGGGRNEQYF
TRBV29-1,TRBJ2-5,.,few,TGCAGCGTTGAAGATCGGGCTCAGAGGGAGACCCAGTACTTC,CSVEDRAQRETQYF
TRBV28,TRBJ1-2,.,few,TGTGCCAGCAGTTTGGCAGACCCCTATGGCTACACCTTC,CASSLADPYGYTF
TRBV7-6,TRBJ2-3,.,many,TGTGCCAGCAGCTTAGGGGCTAGTCCATCCCGCACAGATACGCAGTATTTT,CASSLGASPSRTDTQYF
TRBV20-1,TRBJ2-5,TRBD2,.,TGCAGTGCTAGCAACCCGGGGGGGACCCAGTACTTC,CSASNPGGTQYF
TRBV5-5,TRBJ1-1,TRBD1,many,TGTGCCAGCAGCCTAGCGGGACAGGGAAACACTGAAGCTTTCTTT,CASSLAGQGNTEAFF
TRBV7-2,TRBJ1-1,.,few,TGTGCCAGCAGCTCCCGGGACAACACTGAAGCTTTCTTT,CASSSRDNTEAFF
TRBV7-9,TRBJ1-1,.,few,TGTGCCAGCAGCGAACGCAGAGGGATCGCTGAAGCTTTCTTT,CASSERRGIAEAFF
TRBV28,TRBJ2-7,.,.,TGTGCCAGCAGTTTGGCGGCCAAGAGCTCCTACGAGCAGTACTTC,CASSLAAKSSYEQYF
TRBV29-1,TRBJ2-1,.,many,TGCAGCGTTTTATTGTATGTAAGCTCCTACAATGAGCAGTTCTTC,CSVLLYVSSYNEQFF